This entry lists 5 T cell receptor beta chains sequenced from one sample in a study of post-analysis software for immune sequencing data. Study outcomes and limitations: The five TRBV segments detected at higher frequency in patients than in controls included TRBV5-6, TRBV5-1 and TRBV20-1.

The TCR beta cDNA libraries contained unique molecular identifiers. TCRdb re-called the PCR reads with MiXCR, one entry per CDR3 protein. The table shows approximately 440,000 distinct CDR3 sequences, with under 55% occurring only once. Their antigen targets remain unknown. The sequencing input was blood. All receptors derive from a girl between 5 and 17 years old with multiple sclerosis.

The chain recombines TRBV12-3 or TRBV12-4 with TRBJ2-5, with D perhaps being TRBD1 or TRBD2 (5 bases each). The V end was cut by 6 bases, the J end by 5 bases, with 19 bases between. The CDR3 totals 15 residues. The CDR3 protein is CASSPIHRRWETQYF. The CDR3 nucleotides are TGTGCCAGCAGCCCAATCCACAGGAGGTGGGAGACCCAGTACTTC.

The table lists this clonotype with a few counts. V is TRBV7-9 and J is TRBJ2-1; 9 bases are shared with TRBD1. Germline values: CDR1 SEHNR, CDR2 FQNEAQ (reference sequence). Losses at the gene ends were 5 bases for V and 7 bases for J; bases not matched to a gene: 15. This CDR3 has 17 amino acids. CDR3: CASSPRRDREGLNEQFF. CDR3 nucleotides: TGTGCCAGCAGCCCCCGCAGGGACAGGGAAGGCCTGAATGAGCAGTTCTTC.

J is TRBJ2-7 and V is TRBV27; D tentatively fits TRBD1 or TRBD2 (5 bases each). CDR3 length: 14 residues. The V end lost 6 bases, the J end lost 8 bases, and 20 bases lay between the germline ends. Germline V lookup: CDR1 MNHEY, CDR2 SMNVEV (reference sequence). DNA of the CDR3: TGTGCCAGCAGCAACCCGGGACCCCCTACCAAGCAGTACTTC. This sequence encodes CASSNPGPPTKQYF.

This rearrangement joins TRBV20-1 to TRBJ2-3, with D possibly matching TRBD2 (5 bases). Trimming took off 0 bases at V and 6 bases at J, with 22 bases between the two ends. The CDR3 loop spans 17 amino acids. Germline-derived CDR1 and CDR2 are DFQATT and SNEGSKA (reference sequence). CDR3 residues: CSARDSGLRNNLDTQYF. The CDR3 DNA is TGCAGTGCTAGAGATTCGGGGTTACGAAACAACCTGGATACGCAGTATTTT.

The V gene is TRBV5-1, the J gene TRBJ1-2; D is uncertain. The CDR3 contains 14 residues. Germline-derived CDR1 and CDR2 are SGHRS and YFSETQ. Trimming cost V 4 bases and J 3 bases, with 13 bases left between them. CDR3 DNA sequence: TGCGCCAGCAGCCCCTACTACAGCGACTATGGCTACACCTTC. This gives the protein CASSPYYSDYGYTF.